These 18 T cell receptor beta chains originate from one sample sequenced in a study of T cells in localized non-small cell lung cancer. The data were produced by immunoSEQ multiplex PCR, yet TCRdb's version contains in-frame clones alone and is incomplete. This table has tens of thousands of clones, roughly 84% appearing once. The sample consisted of peripheral blood, taken before any cancer treatment. The receptors stem from a female donor of 60 years or more with stage I lung adenocarcinoma.

The chain links TRBV5-1 to TRBJ2-7; 9 bases fit TRBD1. Germline V lookup: CDR1 SGHRS, CDR2 YFSETQ. The CDR3 is 15 residues long. V was clipped by 1 base and J by 5 bases; unmatched bases: 7. The CDR3 region is CASSLYRTGADEQYF. CDR3 coding DNA: TGCGCCAGCAGCTTGTACAGGACAGGGGCGGACGAGCAGTACTTC.

Here the CDR3 DNA reads TGTGCCAGCAGTAAGGGGGTGCTGGAAGCCAACGTCCTGACTTTC. Its translation is CASSKGVLEANVLTF. The genes are TRBV5-8 and TRBJ2-6; a possible D gene is TRBD1 (6 bases). This CDR3 is 15 amino acids long. CDR1 and CDR2 from the germline V gene are SGHTS and YDEGEE. Trimming cost V 5 bases and J 7 bases, with 16 bases left between them.

This clone is a singleton in its sample. The chain is built from TRBV12-5 and TRBJ1-1, with D perhaps TRBD1 (5 bases). Trimming cost V 2 bases and J 4 bases, with 11 bases left between them. The CDR3 totals 14 residues. CDR1 is LGHNT and CDR2 is FRNRAP in the germline V gene. The CDR3 is CASGLTREATEAFF. CDR3 in DNA: TGTGCTAGTGGTTTGACCAGGGAGGCCACTGAAGCTTTCTTT.

As for this clone: Mismatch with germline at one junction end may stem from a read error. The chain has TRBV10-3 and TRBJ2-6; D remains ambiguous. There are 17 residues in the CDR3. Looked up from germline, CDR1 is ENHRY and CDR2 is SYGVKD. This CDR3 reads CAIREWSQSSGANVLTF. CDR3 DNA: TGTGCCATCCGTGAGTGGTCCCAGAGCTCTGGGGCCAACGTCCTGACTTTC.

The gene calls are TRBV7-2 and TRBJ2-1; a possible D gene is TRBD2 (6 bases). The CDR3 has 16 amino acids. V dropped 5 bases and J dropped 7 bases, with 21 bases sitting between them. Germline CDR1 SGHTA, CDR2 FQGNSA. The CDR3 loop is CASSHERAGGRNEQFF. The CDR3 DNA follows: TGTGCCAGCAGCCACGAGCGGGCCGGGGGTAGGAATGAGCAGTTCTTC.

This clone came up once. This rearrangement joins TRBV18 to TRBJ1-4; 7 bases fit TRBD1. The CDR3 is 15 amino acids. Unmatched junction bases numbered 6, after V lost 4 bases and J lost 4 bases. Germline V gene lookup returns CDR1 KGHSH and CDR2 LQKENI. The CDR3 DNA reads as TGTGCCAGCTCACTTGGGACAGAAGTTAATGAAAAACTGTTTTTT. Encoded protein: CASSLGTEVNEKLFF.

The V gene is TRBV29-1, the J gene TRBJ1-1; D not resolved. V was cut by 7 bases and J by 0 bases, with 24 bases left in between. CDR3 length equals 17 residues. The V gene's germline CDR1 is SQVTM and CDR2 ANQGSEA. CDR3 sequence reads: CSALPGARRTMNTEAFF. Written as DNA, the CDR3 is TGCAGCGCGCTTCCGGGAGCCCGGCGAACGATGAACACTGAAGCTTTCTTT.

CDR3 nucleotide sequence: TGTGCCAGCAGCTTACGGGGAACAGATACGCAGTATTTT. It is translated as CASSLRGTDTQYF. The chain links TRBV13 to TRBJ2-3, with TRBD2 as a possible D gene (5 bases). V was cut by 2 bases and J by 3 bases, with 6 bases left in between. This CDR3 comprises 13 residues. CDR1 is PRHDT and CDR2 is FYEKMQ in the germline V gene (reference sequence).

The chain links TRBV10-1 to TRBJ2-7, with 10 bases matching TRBD2. The trim removed 5 bases at V and 4 bases at J, leaving 11 bases unmatched. In germline, CDR1 is WNHNN, CDR2 SYGVQD (reference sequence). CDR3 size: 16 residues. CDR3 bases: TGCGCCAGCAGTTCGAGCCTAGCGGGGGTAAATTACGAGCAGTACTTC. It encodes CASSSSLAGVNYEQYF.

This clone was counted once. The chain couples TRBV2 to TRBJ1-5, with D tentatively TRBD1 (5 bases). Deletions cut 5 bases from V and 6 bases from J, with 14 bases between. Germline assignment: CDR1 SNHLY and CDR2 FYNNEI. CDR3 size: 14 residues. CDR3 nucleotides: TGTGCCAGCAGTCCAGACTGGGGGAGTCAGCCCCAGCATTTT. The encoded protein is CASSPDWGSQPQHF.

V is TRBV5-1 and J is TRBJ2-5; 9 nucleotides align to TRBD2. The CDR3 covers 15 residues. Losses at the gene ends were 0 bases for V and 3 bases for J; bases not matched to a gene: 3. Per germline, CDR1 SGHRS and CDR2 YFSETQ. CDR3 sequence reads: CASSLGLAAKETQYF. DNA for the CDR3: TGCGCCAGCAGCTTGGGACTAGCGGCGAAAGAGACCCAGTACTTC.

This sequence joins TRBV7-2 and TRBJ1-5, with D possibly TRBD1 on 6 matching bases. With 5 bases removed from V and 7 bases from J, the gap between germline ends came to 15 bases. Germline assignment: CDR1 SGHTA and CDR2 FQGNSA. This CDR3 spans 14 amino acids. CDR3 DNA: TGTGCCAGCAGCCCCAGGGGTCGGTGGCAGCCCCAGCATTTT. This gives the protein CASSPRGRWQPQHF.

The J gene is TRBJ2-4, the V gene TRBV6-5; D is perhaps TRBD2 (6 bases). CDR3 length equals 14 residues. Germline loops: CDR1 MNHEY, CDR2 SVGAGI. Trimming cost V 6 bases and J 8 bases, with 17 bases left between them. The CDR3: CASSSRPGGYIQYF. As DNA, the CDR3 is TGTGCCAGCAGCTCTAGACCAGGAGGGTACATTCAGTACTTC.

This chain uses TRBV6-6 with TRBJ1-2; D remains ambiguous. The germline V gene encodes CDR1 MNHNY and CDR2 SVGAGI (reference sequence). V was clipped by 7 bases and J by 3 bases, with 18 bases between them. There are 15 residues in the CDR3. The CDR3 loop reads CASTSISNVDYGYTF. CDR3 sequence (DNA): TGTGCCAGCACCTCCATCTCGAATGTAGACTATGGCTACACCTTC.

This chain connects TRBV2 to TRBJ1-3; 7 nucleotides match TRBD1. Germline CDR1 is SNHLY and CDR2 is FYNNEI. The CDR3 loop spans 14 amino acids. V dropped 6 bases and J dropped 0; count of bases not matched to a gene: 2. CDR3 loop: CASSRGFSGNTIYF. In DNA, the CDR3 is TGTGCCAGCAGCAGGGGGTTCTCTGGAAACACCATATATTTT.

The table lists this clone with a few counts. The chain joins TRBV29-1 to TRBJ1-1; D possibly corresponds to TRBD1 (5 bases). The CDR3 is made up of 11 amino acids. Germline CDR1 SQVTM, CDR2 ANQGSEA. Trimming left V 7 bases short and J 7 bases short, with 13 bases between. The CDR3 nucleotides are TGCAGCGCCAGACGACAGCATGAAGCTTTCTTT. It codes for CSARRQHEAFF.

The table lists this clone with a few counts. CDR3 sequence: CASSPRLGSGANVLTF. The CDR3 coding sequence is TGCGCCAGCAGCCCTAGACTCGGCTCTGGGGCCAACGTCCTGACTTTC. This sequence joins TRBV5-1 and TRBJ2-6; D uncertain. The germline V gene has CDR1 SGHRS and CDR2 YFSETQ. The CDR3 has 16 residues. Between the trimmed V and J ends, which lost 4 bases and 0 bases, there was a span of 11 bases.

The gene calls are TRBV10-3 and TRBJ1-1; D might be TRBD1 (6 bases). The CDR3 runs to 15 residues. The V gene's germline CDR1 is ENHRY and CDR2 SYGVKD. The V end was cut by 6 bases, the J end by 0 bases, with 14 bases between. CDR3 in amino acids: CAIRQGYTMNTEAFF. The CDR3 nucleotides are TGTGCCATCAGACAGGGTTATACCATGAACACTGAAGCTTTCTTT.